This T cell receptor (beta chain) was recorded in a study of T cells expressing NK-cell markers. CDR3 size: 13 residues. Looked up from germline, CDR1 is SNHLY and CDR2 is FYNNEI. One entry per CDR3 protein, without DNA, is what TCRdb gives after re-calling the 5' RACE reads. Seen in this sample are a few hundred thousand distinct CDR3 sequences; the ten most common clones hold around 4%. The source is a man aged 18 to 29 in good health. The chain recombines TRBV2 with TRBJ2-5; TCRdb indicates TRBD1, and absent DNA this call remains unverified. The specimen sequenced was blood T cells: a sorted CD56 or NKG2C T cell subset, CD4+ or CD8+ T cells, or bulk PBMC T cells (not recorded which). The CDR3 sequence is CASRIGQRETQYF.